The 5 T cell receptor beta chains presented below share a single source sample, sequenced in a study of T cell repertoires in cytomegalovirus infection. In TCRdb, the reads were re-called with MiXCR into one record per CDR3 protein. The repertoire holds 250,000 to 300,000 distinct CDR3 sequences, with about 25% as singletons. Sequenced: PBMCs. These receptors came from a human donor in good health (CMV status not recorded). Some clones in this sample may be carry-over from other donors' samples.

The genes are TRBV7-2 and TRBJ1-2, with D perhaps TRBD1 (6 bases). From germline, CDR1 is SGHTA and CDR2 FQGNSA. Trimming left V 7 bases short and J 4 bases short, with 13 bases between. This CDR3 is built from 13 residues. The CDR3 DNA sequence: TGTGCCAGCACCCTAGGGGGGTCCTATGGCTACACCTTC. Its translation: CASTLGGSYGYTF.

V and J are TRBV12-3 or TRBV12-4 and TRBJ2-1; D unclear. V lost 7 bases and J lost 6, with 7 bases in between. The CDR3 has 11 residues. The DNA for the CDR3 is TGTGCCAGCATCTGGGCCAATGAGCAGTTCTTC. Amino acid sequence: CASIWANEQFF.

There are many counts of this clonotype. The DNA of the CDR3 is TGTGCCAGCAGCTTAGTTACGACTAATAATTCACCCCTCCACTTT. The encoded protein is CASSLVTTNNSPLHF. The chain joins TRBV7-2 to TRBJ1-6; the D is unclear. The CDR3 sequence is 15 residues long. The germline V and J ends were trimmed by 1 base and 5 bases, with 9 bases remaining between them. CDR1 and CDR2 from the germline V gene are SGHTA and FQGNSA.

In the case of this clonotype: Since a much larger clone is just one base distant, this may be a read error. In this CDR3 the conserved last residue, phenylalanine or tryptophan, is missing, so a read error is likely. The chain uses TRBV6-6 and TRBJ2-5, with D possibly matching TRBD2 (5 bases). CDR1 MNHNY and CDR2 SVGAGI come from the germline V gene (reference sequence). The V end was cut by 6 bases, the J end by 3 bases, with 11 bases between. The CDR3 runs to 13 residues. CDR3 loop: CASRERSKETQYL. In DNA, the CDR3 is TGTGCCAGCAGAGAGCGGAGCAAAGAGACCCAGTACCTC.

This chain's CDR3 is CASSSGLTSGSGETQYF. In DNA form, the CDR3 reads TGTGCCAGCAGCTCAGGGCTGACTAGCGGGAGTGGTGAGACCCAGTACTTC. This chain joins TRBV7-2 and TRBJ2-5, with 12 bases identical to TRBD2. The CDR3 spans 17 residues. Germline V gene lookup returns CDR1 SGHTA and CDR2 FQGNSA. Trimming cost V 4 bases and J 5 bases; bases outside gene matches: 11.